This T cell receptor beta chain was sequenced during a study of shared clonotypes between healthy human individuals. Study-level information: Per donor, CD8 memory used one plate, CD8 naive used two, CD4 memory used three and CD4 naive used three.

Each cell subset's genomic DNA was divided evenly among several immunoSEQ plates. Sequenced by immunoSEQ multiplex PCR; TCRdb stores in-frame clones only, minus some. There are hundreds of thousands of clones in the sample; under 80% occur only once, and about a tenth lies in the top ten. Findings and limits, study-wide: Only blood was sampled; tissue repertoires likely differ. Richness estimates generally favored naive over memory subsets.

Germline V lookup: CDR1 SGHRS, CDR2 YFSETQ. The CDR3 runs to 15 residues. Trimming shortened V by 2 bases and J by 6 bases, and 15 bases separated the two germline ends. In the case of this clone: What it binds is not known.

This TCR derives from a man younger than 45 in good health. The J gene is TRBJ2-1, the V gene TRBV5-1; the D gene is possibly TRBD1 (5 bases). The sequenced sample was memory CD4+ T cells sorted from blood. The subset: CD45RA-negative fraction. The CDR3 DNA reads as TGCGCCAGCAGCTTCGACAGCCCCCGCGTCAATGAGCAGTTCTTC. It translates to CASSFDSPRVNEQFF.